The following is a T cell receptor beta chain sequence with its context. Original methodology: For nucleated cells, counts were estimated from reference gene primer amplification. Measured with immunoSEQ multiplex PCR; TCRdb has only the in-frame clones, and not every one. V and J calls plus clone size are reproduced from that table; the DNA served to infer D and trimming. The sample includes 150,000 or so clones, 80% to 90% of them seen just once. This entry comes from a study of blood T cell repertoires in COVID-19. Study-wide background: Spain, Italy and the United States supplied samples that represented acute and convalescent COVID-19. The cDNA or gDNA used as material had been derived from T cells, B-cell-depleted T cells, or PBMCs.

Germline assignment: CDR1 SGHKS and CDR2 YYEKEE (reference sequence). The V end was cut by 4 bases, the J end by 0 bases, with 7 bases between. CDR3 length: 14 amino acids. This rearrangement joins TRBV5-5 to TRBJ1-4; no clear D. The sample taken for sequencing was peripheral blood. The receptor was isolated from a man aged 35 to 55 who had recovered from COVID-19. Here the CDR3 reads CASSTAATNEKLFF. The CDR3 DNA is TGTGCCAGCAGCACCGCAGCAACTAATGAAAAACTGTTTTTT.